This T cell receptor beta chain came from a study of regulatory T cells in long-lasting Graves disease. Assembly of TCR beta libraries relied on iRepertoire HTBI primers together with Arm-PCR of CDR3 regions. TCRdb passed the multiplex PCR reads through MiXCR, listing each CDR3 protein once. The table lists about 460,000 distinct CDR3 sequences, less than 15% of them singletons, with approximately 17% in the top ten. A single count supports this clonotype. Time point indicated: newly diagnosed GD, antithyroid drugs for less than 3 months. Making the TCR library involved RNA that had been extracted from PBMCs. Germline-derived CDR1 and CDR2 are SGHTA and FQGNSA. The CDR3 covers 14 residues. V gave up 2 bases and J gave up 7 bases, with 12 bases separating them. These same data were also listed under a study on T cells in Graves' hyperthyroidism and ophthalmopathy.

The clonotype originates from a woman in her 50s with Graves disease. This sequence joins TRBV7-2 and TRBJ1-5; no clear D gene. This specimen consisted of peripheral blood mononuclear cells (PBMCs), obtained at new diagnosis, from a patient treated with antithyroid drugs. CDR3 sequence (DNA): TGTGCCAGCAGCTTAAATGACGTGAGCCAGCCCCAGCATTTT. Translation: CASSLNDVSQPQHF.